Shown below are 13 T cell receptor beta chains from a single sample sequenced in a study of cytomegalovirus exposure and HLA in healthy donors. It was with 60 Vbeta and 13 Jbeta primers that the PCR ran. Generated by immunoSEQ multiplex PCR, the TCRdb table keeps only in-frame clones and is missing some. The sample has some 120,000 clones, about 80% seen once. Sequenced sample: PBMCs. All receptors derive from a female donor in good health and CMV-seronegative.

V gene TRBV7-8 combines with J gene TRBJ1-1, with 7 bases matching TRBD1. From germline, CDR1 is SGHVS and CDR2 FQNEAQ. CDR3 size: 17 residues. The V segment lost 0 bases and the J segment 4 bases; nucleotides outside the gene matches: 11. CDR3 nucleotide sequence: TGTGCCAGCAGCTTAGCGGAGGGGGCGTGGGGAGGCACTGAAGCTTTCTTT. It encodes CASSLAEGAWGGTEAFF.

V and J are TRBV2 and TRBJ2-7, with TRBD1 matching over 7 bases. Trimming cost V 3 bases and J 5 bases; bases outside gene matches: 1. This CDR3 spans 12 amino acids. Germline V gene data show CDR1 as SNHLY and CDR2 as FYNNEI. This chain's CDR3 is CASSEGQNEQYF. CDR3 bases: TGTGCCAGCAGTGAGGGACAGAACGAGCAGTACTTC.

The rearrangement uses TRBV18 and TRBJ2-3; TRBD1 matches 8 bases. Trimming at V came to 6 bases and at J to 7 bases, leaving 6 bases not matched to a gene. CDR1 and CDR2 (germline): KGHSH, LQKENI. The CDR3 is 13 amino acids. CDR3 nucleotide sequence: TGTGCCAGCTCGGCAGGGGGCGCGTATACGCAGTATTTT. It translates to CASSAGGAYTQYF.

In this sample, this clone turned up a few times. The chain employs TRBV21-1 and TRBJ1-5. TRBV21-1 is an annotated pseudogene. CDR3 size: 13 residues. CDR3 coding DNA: TGTGCCAGCAGCAAAGCCGGGGTAAAGGCCCAGCATTTT. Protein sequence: CASSKAGVKAQHF.

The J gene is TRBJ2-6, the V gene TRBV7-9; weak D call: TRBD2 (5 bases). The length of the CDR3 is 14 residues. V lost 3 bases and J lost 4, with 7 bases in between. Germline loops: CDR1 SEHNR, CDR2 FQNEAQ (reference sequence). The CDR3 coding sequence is TGTGCCAGCAGCTTCGGGAACGGGGCCAACGTCCTGACTTTC. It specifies CASSFGNGANVLTF.

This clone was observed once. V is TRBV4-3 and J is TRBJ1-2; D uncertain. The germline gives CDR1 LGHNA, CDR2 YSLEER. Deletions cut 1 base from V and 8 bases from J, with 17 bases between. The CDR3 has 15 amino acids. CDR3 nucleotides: TGCGCCAGCAGCCAAGTCTGGGGAGGTCGCGGGGGCTACACCTTC. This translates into CASSQVWGGRGGYTF.

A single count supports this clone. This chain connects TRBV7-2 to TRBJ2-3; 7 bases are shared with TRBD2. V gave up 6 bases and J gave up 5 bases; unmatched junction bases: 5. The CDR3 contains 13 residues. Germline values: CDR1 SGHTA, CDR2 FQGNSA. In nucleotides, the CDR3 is TGTGCCAGCAGGCTACTAGCGAGAGATACGCAGTATTTT. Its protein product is CASRLLARDTQYF.

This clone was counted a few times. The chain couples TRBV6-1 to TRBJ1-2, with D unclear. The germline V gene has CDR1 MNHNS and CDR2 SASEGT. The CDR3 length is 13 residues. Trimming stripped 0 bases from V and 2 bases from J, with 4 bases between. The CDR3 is CASSEAANYGYTF. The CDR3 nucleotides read TGTGCCAGCAGTGAAGCGGCAAACTATGGCTACACCTTC.

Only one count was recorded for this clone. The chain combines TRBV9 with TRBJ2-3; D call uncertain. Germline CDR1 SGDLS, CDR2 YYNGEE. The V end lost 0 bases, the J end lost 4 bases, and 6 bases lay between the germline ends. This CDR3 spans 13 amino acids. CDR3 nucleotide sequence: TGTGCCAGCAGCGTAGGGCAGGCAGATACGCAGTATTTT. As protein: CASSVGQADTQYF.

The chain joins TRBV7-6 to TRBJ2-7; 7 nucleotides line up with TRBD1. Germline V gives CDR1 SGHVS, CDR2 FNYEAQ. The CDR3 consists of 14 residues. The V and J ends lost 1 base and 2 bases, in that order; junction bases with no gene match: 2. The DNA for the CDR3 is TGTGCCAGCAGCTTAGGGACAGGTGCCTACGAGCAGTACTTC. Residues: CASSLGTGAYEQYF.

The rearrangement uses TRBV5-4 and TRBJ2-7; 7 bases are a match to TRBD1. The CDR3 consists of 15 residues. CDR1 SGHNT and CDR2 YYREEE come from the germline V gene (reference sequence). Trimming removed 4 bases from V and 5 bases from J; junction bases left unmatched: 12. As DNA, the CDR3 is TGTGCCAGCAGCCACACAGGGGTTGGGGGTGACGAGCAGTACTTC. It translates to CASSHTGVGGDEQYF. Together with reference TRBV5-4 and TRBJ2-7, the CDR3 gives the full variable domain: ETGVTQSPTHLIKTRGQQVTLRCSSQSGHNTVSWYQQALGQGPQFIFQYYREEENGRGNFPPRFSGLQFPNYSSELNVNALELDDSALYLCASSHTGVGGDEQYFGPGTRLTVT.

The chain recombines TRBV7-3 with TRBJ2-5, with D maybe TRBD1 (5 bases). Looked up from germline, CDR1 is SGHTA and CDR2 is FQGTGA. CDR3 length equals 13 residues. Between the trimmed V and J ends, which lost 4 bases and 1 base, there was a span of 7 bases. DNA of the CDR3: TGTGCCAGCAGCTCACAGGTCCAAGAGACCCAGTACTTC. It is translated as CASSSQVQETQYF.

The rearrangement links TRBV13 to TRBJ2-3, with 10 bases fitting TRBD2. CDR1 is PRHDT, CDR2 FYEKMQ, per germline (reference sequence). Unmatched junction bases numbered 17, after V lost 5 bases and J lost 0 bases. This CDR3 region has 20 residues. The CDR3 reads CASSPSGGSGGTYSTDTQYF. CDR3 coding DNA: TGTGCCAGCAGCCCCTCGGGAGGTAGCGGGGGGACTTATAGCACAGATACGCAGTATTTT.